This T cell receptor beta chain was found in a study of T cells in Graves' hyperthyroidism and ophthalmopathy. About the research overall: Before any treatment, at initial diagnosis, peripheral blood was collected.

This clonotype was seen many times. The investigators amplified TCR beta CDR3 regions from RNA transcripts. First-round RT-PCR targeting the TCR CDR3 was performed with the HTBI primer set. One entry per CDR3 protein, called by TCRdb with MiXCR from the multiplex PCR reads. The sample has fewer than 550,000 distinct CDR3 sequences; 15% to 18% are singletons. Hyperthyroidism, newly diagnosed and lasting under 2 months, affected patients aged 18 to 65. Uncontrolled infection, other autoimmune disease, pregnancy or lactation disqualified patients from enrolment. Sequenced sample: blood. This receptor was taken from a young woman with Graves' hyperthyroidism.

This CDR3 reads CASSLDIRQPLNYGYTF. The CDR3 DNA reads TGTGCCAGCAGCTTAGATATACGGCAACCCCTTAACTATGGCTACACCTTC. V and J are TRBV11-2 and TRBJ1-2; unclear D gene. V was pared by 0 bases and J by 1 base, with 15 bases between. The CDR3 contains 17 residues. The germline gives CDR1 SGHAT, CDR2 FQNNGV.